Detailed here is one T cell receptor (beta chain). This same CDR3 is encoded by further DNA sequences in the sample. The sample comes from a study of T cell responses to AZD1222 COVID-19 vaccine. Sequencing used immunoSEQ multiplex PCR; TCRdb keeps in-frame clones, though not all of them. The sample includes 100,000 to 150,000 clones, 75% to 90% of them seen just once. The CDR3 is 11 residues long. With 6 bases removed from V and 1 base from J, the gap between germline ends came to 3 bases. CDR1 and CDR2 (germline): MNHEY, SVGAGI. This TCR was sampled from an adult in good health. This sample comprised peripheral blood, obtained on day 0 of AZD1222 vaccination. The chain uses TRBV6-5 and TRBJ1-1; D ambiguous. The CDR3 nucleotides are TGTGCCAGCAGGGGGAACACTGAAGCTTTCTTT. The encoded protein is CASRGNTEAFF.